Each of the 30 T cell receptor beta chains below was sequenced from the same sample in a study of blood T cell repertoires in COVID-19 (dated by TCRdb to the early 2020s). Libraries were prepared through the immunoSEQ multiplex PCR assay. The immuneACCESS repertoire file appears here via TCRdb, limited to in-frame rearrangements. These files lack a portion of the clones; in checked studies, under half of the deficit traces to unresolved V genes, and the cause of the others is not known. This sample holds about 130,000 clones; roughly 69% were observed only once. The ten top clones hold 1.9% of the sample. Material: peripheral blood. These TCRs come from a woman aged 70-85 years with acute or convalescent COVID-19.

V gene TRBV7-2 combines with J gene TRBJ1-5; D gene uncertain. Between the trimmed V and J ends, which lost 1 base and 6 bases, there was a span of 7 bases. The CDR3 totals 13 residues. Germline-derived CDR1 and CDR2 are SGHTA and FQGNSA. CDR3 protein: CASSLGRGQPQHF. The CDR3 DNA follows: TGTGCCAGCAGCTTAGGTCGGGGTCAGCCCCAGCATTTT.

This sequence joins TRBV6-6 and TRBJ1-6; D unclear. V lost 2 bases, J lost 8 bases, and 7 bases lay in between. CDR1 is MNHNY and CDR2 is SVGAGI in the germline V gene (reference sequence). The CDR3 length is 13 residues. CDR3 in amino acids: CASSYDGDSPLHF. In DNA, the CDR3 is TGTGCCAGCAGTTACGACGGGGATTCACCCCTCCACTTT.

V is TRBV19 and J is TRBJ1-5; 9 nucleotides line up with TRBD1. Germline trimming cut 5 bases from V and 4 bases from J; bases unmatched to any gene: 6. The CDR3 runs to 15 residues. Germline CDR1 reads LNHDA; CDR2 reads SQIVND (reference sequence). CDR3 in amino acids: CASSLFDRGNQPQHF. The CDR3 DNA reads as TGTGCCAGTAGTCTATTCGACAGGGGGAATCAGCCCCAGCATTTT. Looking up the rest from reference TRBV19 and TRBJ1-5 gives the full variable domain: DGGITQSPKYLFRKEGQNVTLSCEQNLNHDAMYWYRQDPGQGLRLIYYSQIVNDFQKGDIAEGYSVSREKKESFPLTVTSAQKNPTAFYLCASSLFDRGNQPQHFGDGTRLSIL.

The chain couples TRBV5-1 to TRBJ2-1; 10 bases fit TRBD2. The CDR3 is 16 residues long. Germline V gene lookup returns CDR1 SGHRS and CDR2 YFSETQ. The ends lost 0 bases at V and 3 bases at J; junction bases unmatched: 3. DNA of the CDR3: TGCGCCAGCAGCTTGGAAGTAGCGGGAGGCTACAATGAGCAGTTCTTC. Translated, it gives CASSLEVAGGYNEQFF.

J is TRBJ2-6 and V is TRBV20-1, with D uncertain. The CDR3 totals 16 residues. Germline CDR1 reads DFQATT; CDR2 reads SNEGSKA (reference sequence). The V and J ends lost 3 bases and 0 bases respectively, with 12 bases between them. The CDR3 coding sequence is TGCAGTGCTAGTCTGCTGGGCCACTCTGGGGCCAACGTCCTGACTTTC. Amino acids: CSASLLGHSGANVLTF.

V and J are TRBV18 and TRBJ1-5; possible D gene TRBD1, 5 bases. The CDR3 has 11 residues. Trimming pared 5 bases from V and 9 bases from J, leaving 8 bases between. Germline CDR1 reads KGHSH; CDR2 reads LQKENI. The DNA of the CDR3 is TGTGCCAGCTCATCCGGGGGGCCCCAGCATTTT. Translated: CASSSGGPQHF.

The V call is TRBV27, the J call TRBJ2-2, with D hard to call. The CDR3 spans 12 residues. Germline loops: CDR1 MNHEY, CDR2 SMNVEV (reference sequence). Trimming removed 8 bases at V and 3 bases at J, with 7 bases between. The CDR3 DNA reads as TGTGCCAGCGCTGGGCACACCGGGGAGCTGTTTTTT. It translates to CASAGHTGELFF.

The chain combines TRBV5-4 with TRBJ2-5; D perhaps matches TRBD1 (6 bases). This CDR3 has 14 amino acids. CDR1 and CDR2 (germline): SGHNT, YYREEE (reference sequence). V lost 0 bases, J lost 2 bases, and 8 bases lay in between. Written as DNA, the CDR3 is TGTGCCAGCAGCTTGGGGCAGGGGCAAGAGACCCAGTACTTC. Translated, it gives CASSLGQGQETQYF.

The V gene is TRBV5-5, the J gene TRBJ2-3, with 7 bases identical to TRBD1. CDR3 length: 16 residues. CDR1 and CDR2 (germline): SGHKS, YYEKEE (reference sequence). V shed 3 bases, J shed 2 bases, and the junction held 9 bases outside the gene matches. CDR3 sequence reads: CASSWSSDRVTDTQYF. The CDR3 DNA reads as TGTGCCAGCAGCTGGTCCTCCGACAGGGTCACAGATACGCAGTATTTT.

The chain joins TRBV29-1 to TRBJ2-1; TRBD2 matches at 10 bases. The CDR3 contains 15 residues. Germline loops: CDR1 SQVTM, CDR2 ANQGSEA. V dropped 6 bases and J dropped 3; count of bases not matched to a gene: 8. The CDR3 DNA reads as TGCAGCGTCCCGAGCGGGGGGGCATTCTACAATGAGCAGTTCTTC. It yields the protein CSVPSGGAFYNEQFF.

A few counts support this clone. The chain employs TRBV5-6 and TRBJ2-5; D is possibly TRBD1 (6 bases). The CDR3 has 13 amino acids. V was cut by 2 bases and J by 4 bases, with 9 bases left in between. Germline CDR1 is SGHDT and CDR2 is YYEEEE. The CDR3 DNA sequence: TGTGCCAGCAGCTTCGGGACAAGAGAGACCCAGTACTTC. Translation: CASSFGTRETQYF.

The CDR3 loop reads CSQHYLQGATQYF. The CDR3 DNA is TGCAGTCAACACTATCTACAGGGTGCGACCCAGTACTTC. The chain combines TRBV29-1 with TRBJ2-5, with D possibly matching TRBD1 (6 bases). CDR3 length: 13 residues. The V gene's germline CDR1 is SQVTM and CDR2 ANQGSEA.

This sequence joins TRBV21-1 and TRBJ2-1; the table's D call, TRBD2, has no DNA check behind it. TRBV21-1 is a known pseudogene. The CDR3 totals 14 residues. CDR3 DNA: TGTGCCAGCGCGGAGGCGGTTGCTTGTAATGAGCAGTTCTTC. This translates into CASAEAVACNEQFF.

The CDR3 DNA is TGTGCCAGCAGCTTAACGGGGGGCTCCTACAATGAGCAGTTCTTC. Translating it yields CASSLTGGSYNEQFF. This chain uses TRBV27 with TRBJ2-1; TRBD2 aligns across 7 bases. CDR3 length: 15 amino acids. Germline CDR1 MNHEY, CDR2 SMNVEV (reference sequence). J gave up 0 bases and V 6 bases, and 5 bases lay outside the gene matches.

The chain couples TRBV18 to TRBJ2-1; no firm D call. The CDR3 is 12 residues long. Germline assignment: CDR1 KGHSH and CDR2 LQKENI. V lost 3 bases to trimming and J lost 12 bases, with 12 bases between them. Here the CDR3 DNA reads TGTGCCAGCTCACCGGAACCGTCAGGGCAGTTCTTC. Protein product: CASSPEPSGQFF. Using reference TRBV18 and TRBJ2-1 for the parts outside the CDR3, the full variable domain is NAGVMQNPRHLVRRRGQEARLRCSPMKGHSHVYWYRQLPEEGLKFMVYLQKENIIDESGMPKERFSAEFPKEGPSILRIQQVVRGDSAAYFCASSPEPSGQFFGPGTRLTVL.

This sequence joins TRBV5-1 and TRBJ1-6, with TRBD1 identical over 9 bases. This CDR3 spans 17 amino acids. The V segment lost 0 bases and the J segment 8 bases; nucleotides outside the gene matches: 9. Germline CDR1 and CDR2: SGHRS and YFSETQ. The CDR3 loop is CASSLVPGQGGDSPLHF. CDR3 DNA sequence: TGCGCCAGCAGCTTGGTCCCGGGACAGGGAGGGGATTCACCCCTCCACTTT.

CDR3 nucleotide sequence: TGTGCCAGCAGTTTTTTTTCTCCCGGGGAGCTGTTTTTT. Its translation: CASSFFSPGELFF. The chain uses TRBV12-3 or TRBV12-4 and TRBJ2-2; D not resolved. This CDR3 contains 13 residues. Trimming removed 3 bases from V and 6 bases from J, with 8 bases in between.

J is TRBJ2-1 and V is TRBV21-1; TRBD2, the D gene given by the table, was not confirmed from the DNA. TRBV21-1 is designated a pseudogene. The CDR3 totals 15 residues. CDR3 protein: CASSHGRAADNEQFF. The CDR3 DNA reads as TGTGCCAGCAGCCACGGGAGGGCCGCTGACAATGAGCAGTTCTTC.

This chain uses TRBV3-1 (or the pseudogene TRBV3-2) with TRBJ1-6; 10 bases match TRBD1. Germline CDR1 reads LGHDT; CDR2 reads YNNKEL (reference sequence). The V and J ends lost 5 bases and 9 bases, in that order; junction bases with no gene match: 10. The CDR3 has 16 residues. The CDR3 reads CASSFKTGGTSSPLHF. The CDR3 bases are TGTGCCAGCAGCTTTAAGACAGGGGGCACGAGTTCACCCCTCCACTTT.

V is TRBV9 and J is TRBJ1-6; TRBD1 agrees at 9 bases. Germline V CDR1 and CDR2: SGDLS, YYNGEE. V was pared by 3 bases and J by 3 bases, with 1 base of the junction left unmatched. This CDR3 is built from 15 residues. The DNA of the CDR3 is TGTGCCAGCAGCGCGGACAGGGGCTATAATTCACCCCTCCACTTT. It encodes CASSADRGYNSPLHF.

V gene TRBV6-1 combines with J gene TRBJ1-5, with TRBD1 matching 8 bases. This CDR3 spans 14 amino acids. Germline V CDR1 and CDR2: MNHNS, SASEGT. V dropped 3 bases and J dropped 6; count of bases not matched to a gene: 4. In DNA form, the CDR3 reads TGTGCCAGCAGTGAGCGTGACAGGGGTCAGCCCCAGCATTTT. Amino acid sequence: CASSERDRGQPQHF.

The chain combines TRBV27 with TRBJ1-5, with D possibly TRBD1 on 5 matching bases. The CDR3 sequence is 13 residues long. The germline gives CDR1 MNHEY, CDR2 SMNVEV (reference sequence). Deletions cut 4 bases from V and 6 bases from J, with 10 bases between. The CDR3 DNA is TGTGCCAGCAGTTACCAAGGGGTTCAGCCCCAGCATTTT. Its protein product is CASSYQGVQPQHF.

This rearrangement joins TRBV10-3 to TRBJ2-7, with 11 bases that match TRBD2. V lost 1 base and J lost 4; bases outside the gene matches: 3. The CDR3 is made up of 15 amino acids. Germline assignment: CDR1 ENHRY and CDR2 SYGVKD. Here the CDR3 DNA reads TGTGCCATCAGTGAGTTGACTAGCGGGAAGTACGAGCAGTACTTC. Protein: CAISELTSGKYEQYF.

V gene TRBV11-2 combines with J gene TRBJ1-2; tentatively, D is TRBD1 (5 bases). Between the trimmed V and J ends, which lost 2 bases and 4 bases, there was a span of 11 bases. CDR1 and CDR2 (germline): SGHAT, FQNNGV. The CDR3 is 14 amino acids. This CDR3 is CASSLHQGTYGYTF. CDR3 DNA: TGTGCCAGCAGCTTACACCAGGGAACCTATGGCTACACCTTC.

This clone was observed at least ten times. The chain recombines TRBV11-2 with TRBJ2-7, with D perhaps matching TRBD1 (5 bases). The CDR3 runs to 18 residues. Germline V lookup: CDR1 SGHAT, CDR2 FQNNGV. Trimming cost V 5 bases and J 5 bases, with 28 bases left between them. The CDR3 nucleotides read TGTGCCAGCAGCCCCACGGCACAGATTGTGCCCCTAGGGGACGAGCAGTACTTC. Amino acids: CASSPTAQIVPLGDEQYF.

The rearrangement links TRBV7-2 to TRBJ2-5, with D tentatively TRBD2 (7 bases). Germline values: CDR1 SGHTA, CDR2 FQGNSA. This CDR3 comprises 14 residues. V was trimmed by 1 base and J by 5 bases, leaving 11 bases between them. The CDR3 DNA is TGTGCCAGCAGCTTAGGGCGGGGGCTGGAGACCCAGTACTTC. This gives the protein CASSLGRGLETQYF.

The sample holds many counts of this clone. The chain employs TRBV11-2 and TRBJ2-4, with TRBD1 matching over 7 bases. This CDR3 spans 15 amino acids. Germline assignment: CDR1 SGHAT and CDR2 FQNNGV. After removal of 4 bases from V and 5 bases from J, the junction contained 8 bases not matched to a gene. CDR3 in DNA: TGTGCCAGCAGCTGGTTACAGGGGCGGGAAAACATTCAGTACTTC. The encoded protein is CASSWLQGRENIQYF.

CDR3 region: CASSQGASGTYYEQYF. The CDR3, as DNA: TGTGCCAGCAGCCAGGGGGCTAGCGGGACTTACTACGAGCAGTACTTC. V and J are TRBV9 and TRBJ2-7, with a weak D call TRBD2 (9 bases). V was shortened by 4 bases and J by 3 bases, with 20 bases between the two germline ends. Per germline, CDR1 SGDLS and CDR2 YYNGEE. This CDR3 is built from 16 residues. Looking up the rest from reference TRBV9 and TRBJ2-7 gives the full variable domain: DSGVTQTPKHLITATGQRVTLRCSPRSGDLSVYWYQQSLDQGLQFLIQYYNGEERAKGNILERFSAQQFPDLHSELNLSSLELGDSALYFCASSQGASGTYYEQYFGPGTRLTVT.

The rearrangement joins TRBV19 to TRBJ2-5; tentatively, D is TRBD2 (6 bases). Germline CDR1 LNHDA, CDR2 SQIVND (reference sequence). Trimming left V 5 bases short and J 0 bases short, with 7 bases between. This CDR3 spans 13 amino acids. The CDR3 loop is CASSGGYQETQYF. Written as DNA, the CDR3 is TGTGCCAGTAGTGGGGGGTACCAAGAGACCCAGTACTTC.

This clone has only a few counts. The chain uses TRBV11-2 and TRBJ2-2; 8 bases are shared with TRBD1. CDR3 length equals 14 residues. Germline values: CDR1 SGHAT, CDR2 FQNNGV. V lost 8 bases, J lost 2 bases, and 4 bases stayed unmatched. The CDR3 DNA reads TGTGCCAGCCAGGGGGCGAGTAACACCGGGGAGCTGTTTTTT. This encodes CASQGASNTGELFF. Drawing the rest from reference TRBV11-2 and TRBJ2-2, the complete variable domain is EAGVAQSPRYKIIEKRQSVAFWCNPISGHATLYWYQQILGQGPKLLIQFQNNGVVDDSQLPKDRFSAERLKGVDSTLKIQPAKLEDSAVYLCASQGASNTGELFFGEGSRLTVL.